This T cell receptor (beta chain) was obtained from a study of T-cell reconstitution after alpha-beta-depleted transplantation in children. Unique molecular identifiers were built into the TCRbeta library. TCRdb reprocessed the PCR reads with MiXCR, giving one entry per CDR3 protein. The profile shows 450,000 to 600,000 distinct CDR3 sequences, approximately 32% of them singletons. Germline V gene lookup returns CDR1 LGHDT and CDR2 YNNKEL (reference sequence). This CDR3 is 15 amino acids long. Trimming cost V 0 bases and J 14 bases; bases outside gene matches: 10. This material consisted of PBMCs from the stem cell graft donor, taken from the stem cell graft. The receptor was derived from a human donor who donated a stem cell graft to a child with aplastic anemia. The V and J genes are TRBV3-1 and TRBJ2-1; 10 bases line up with TRBD2. The CDR3 bases are TGTGCCAGCAGCCAAGATATCACTAGCGGGGTCGAGGAGTTCTTC. It translates to CASSQDITSGVEEFF.